Listed below are T cell receptor beta chains from one sample, sequenced in a study of post-analysis software for immune sequencing data. TCRdb analysed the PCR reads with MiXCR anew, one entry per CDR3 protein. The sample has roughly 870,000 distinct CDR3 sequences, approximately 53% seen once. What was sequenced was blood. The receptors stem from a girl aged 5-17 years with multiple sclerosis. Both conserved end residues are part of each CDR3. Clone size, where shown, is once, few, many, or a class for clones that have expanded.

>TRBV3-1|NA|TRBJ2-4
CASSPTGRSKNIQYF
>TRBV12-3/TRBV12-4|NA|TRBJ1-2
CASIGGGYGYTF
>TRBV2|NA|TRBJ2-5
CASSENRDLEQYF
>TRBV12-3/TRBV12-4|NA|TRBJ2-3
CASRPTLGVEDTQYF
>TRBV7-8|NA|TRBJ2-3
CASSVSGTSGTFLSTDTQYF
>TRBV13|NA|TRBJ2-1
CASSRSSGGVNEQFF
>TRBV20-1|NA|TRBJ2-7
CSAGGSGGREGERYF
>TRBV20-1|NA|TRBJ1-2
CSARDNVAGLDTGYTF
>TRBV3-1|few|TRBJ2-5
CASSQVLGTQYF
>TRBV29-1|few|TRBJ2-5
CSAWGHGETQYF
>TRBV14|few|TRBJ1-6
CASSLLTSSYNSPLHF
>TRBV7-2|NA|TRBJ1-2
CASSHDRGQGGNGYTF
>TRBV5-6|NA|TRBJ2-3
CASSLLQGAPDVGTDTQYF
>TRBV7-2|NA|TRBJ1-5
CASSLAPRANSNQPQHF
>TRBV7-8|NA|NA
CASSTSGGNEQYF
>TRBV7-2|few|TRBJ2-1
CASSFTSGGYNEQFF
>TRBV11-1|few|TRBJ2-3
CASSLWGRGGGTDTQYF
>TRBV6-5|NA|TRBJ2-7
CASSTLSSSYNEQYF
>TRBV11-2|few|TRBJ2-7
CASRGGGTYEQYF
>TRBV15|few|TRBJ2-7
CATSRRSGGGPAYEQYF
>TRBV12-3/TRBV12-4|once|TRBJ2-3
CASSSHSRADTQYF
>TRBV29-1|few|TRBJ1-2
CSPYRGLGYTF
>TRBV14|NA|TRBJ2-5
CASSQVGDYQETQYF
>TRBV4-1|NA|TRBJ1-2
CASSQVSAGDGYTF
>TRBV5-1|NA|TRBJ2-7
CASSRDRDSYEQHF
>TRBV5-1|few|TRBJ1-5
CASSLGGMPSNQPQHF
>TRBV9|few|TRBJ1-4
CASGDRGEKLFF
>TRBV12-3/TRBV12-4|once|TRBJ2-7
CASSLGGGEFNEQYF
>TRBV6-5|NA|TRBJ2-5
CASSPMGYQETQYF